Each of the 27 T cell receptor beta chains below was sequenced from the same sample in a study of tumor and adjacent non-tumor tissue in lung cancer. This sample's RNA came from whole unsorted tissue. A modified ARM-PCR protocol with three rounds of nested PCR amplified TCRbeta. TCRdb reanalysed the multiplex PCR reads using MiXCR and keeps one entry per CDR3 protein. The data contain about 200,000 distinct CDR3 sequences, less than 80% of them seen just once; the ten biggest clones take up about 23%. The sequenced material came from lung tumor tissue. These TCRs come from a man in his fifties or sixties with non-small cell lung cancer.

Remarks on this clonotype: The junction departs from germline at one end; a sequencing error may be responsible. V gene TRBV4-3 combines with J gene TRBJ1-2, with D uncertain. This CDR3 has 13 amino acids. CDR1 is LGHNA and CDR2 is YSLEER in the germline V gene. CDR3 loop: CANSQDPGDGYTF. The CDR3 DNA follows: TGCGCCAACAGCCAAGATCCCGGGGATGGCTACACCTTC.

This clonotype has at least ten counts. The rearrangement uses TRBV20-1 and TRBJ1-2, with 9 positions matching TRBD1. The CDR3 spans 14 residues. The germline V gene encodes CDR1 DFQATT and CDR2 SNEGSKA (reference sequence). Germline trimming cut 6 bases from V and 8 bases from J; bases unmatched to any gene: 13. The CDR3 here is CSALVGQGSTGYTF. The CDR3 coding sequence is TGCAGTGCCCTAGTGGGACAGGGATCGACCGGCTACACCTTC.

Comments on this clonotype: A much larger clone differs by one base, so this may be a read error. The chain joins TRBV20-1 to TRBJ1-5; 8 bases are shared with TRBD1. The V gene's germline CDR1 is DFQATT and CDR2 SNEGSKA (reference sequence). Trimming at V came to 5 bases and at J to 4 bases, leaving 7 bases not matched to a gene. The CDR3 loop spans 14 amino acids. CDR3 sequence reads: CSAAQGVRNQPQHF. DNA for the CDR3: TGCAGTGCTGCACAGGGGGTCCGTAATCAGCCCCAGCATTTT.

With respect to this clonotype: The conserved phenylalanine or tryptophan is not found at the CDR3 terminus, so this likely reflects a read error. V gene TRBV7-2 combines with J gene TRBJ2-3; 12 nucleotides match TRBD2. Germline V gives CDR1 SGHTA, CDR2 FQGNSA. V lost 1 base, J lost 3 bases, and 17 bases stayed unmatched. This CDR3 has 21 amino acids. The CDR3 region has the DNA TGTGCCAGCAGCTTAGTACCCGGGAGACTAGCGGGAGACACAGGGACAGATACGCAGTATTAT. Its translation: CASSLVPGRLAGDTGTDTQYY.

This clonotype has a handful of counts. This chain uses TRBV6-2 or TRBV6-3 with TRBJ2-3, with TRBD2 matching over 11 bases. Germline CDR1 MNHEY, CDR2 SVGEGT. CDR3 length equals 16 residues. V was pared by 6 bases and J by 3 bases, with 8 bases of the junction left unmatched. CDR3 DNA sequence: TGTGCCAGCAGGCGGGGGACTAGCGGAAGGACAGATACGCAGTATTTT. This codes for CASRRGTSGRTDTQYF.

Turning to this clonotype: A much bigger clone sits one base away, suggesting this may be a read error. V gene TRBV20-1 combines with J gene TRBJ2-7, with 7 nucleotides matching TRBD2. The CDR3 extends over 14 amino acids. The germline CDR1 and CDR2 sequences are DFQATT and SNEGSKA (reference sequence). CDR3 protein: CSARHASGAYDQYF. The CDR3 DNA reads as TGCAGTGCTAGACACGCCAGCGGGGCCTACGATCAGTACTTC.

This clonotype was observed a few times. This may stem from a read error, because a much larger clone lies one nucleotide away. V gene TRBV29-1 combines with J gene TRBJ2-4, with D tentatively TRBD1 (6 bases). The ends were cut back, 6 bases at V and 3 bases at J, with 24 bases in the middle. The CDR3 totals 17 residues. Germline V CDR1 and CDR2: SQVTM, ANQGSEA. CDR3 nucleotides: TGCAGCGTGAGGGGGAGCTCGGTGTTGGATGGCAAAAACATTCAGTACTTC. Amino acid sequence: CSVRGSSVLDGKNIQYF.

This clonotype was counted at least ten times. The rearrangement joins TRBV20-1 to TRBJ2-7; D is possibly TRBD2 (6 bases). The CDR3 sequence is 13 residues long. The V gene's germline CDR1 is DFQATT and CDR2 SNEGSKA (reference sequence). The germline V and J ends were trimmed by 8 bases and 1 base, with 15 bases remaining between them. The CDR3 coding sequence is TGCAGTACCCGGGGGTCTCAGTCCTACGAGCAGTACTTC. Protein product: CSTRGSQSYEQYF.

The chain is built from TRBV29-1 and TRBJ2-5; 13 nucleotides align to TRBD2. The CDR3 extends over 21 amino acids. Germline V gives CDR1 SQVTM, CDR2 ANQGSEA. Unmatched junction bases numbered 26, after V lost 6 bases and J lost 4 bases. As DNA, the CDR3 is TGCAGCGTACAAATGTGGAATTTCGGGACTAGCGGGACTTGGGGGATAGAGACCCAGTACTTC. Translating it yields CSVQMWNFGTSGTWGIETQYF.

To note about this clonotype: A much more abundant neighbour one base away suggests this may be a read error. This rearrangement joins TRBV20-1 to TRBJ2-2, with 8 positions matching TRBD1. Looked up from germline, CDR1 is DFQATT and CDR2 is SNEGSKA (reference sequence). The CDR3 length is 14 residues. The trim removed 5 bases at V and 5 bases at J, leaving 7 bases unmatched. CDR3 nucleotide sequence: TGCAGTGCTCGGAGGACAGGGCAAACCGGGGAGCTGTTTTTT. Residues: CSARRTGQTGELFF.

In its sample, this clonotype was seen once. The chain combines TRBV28 with TRBJ1-1; 8 bases align to TRBD1. This CDR3 is 16 amino acids long. Germline assignment: CDR1 MDHEN and CDR2 SYDVKM. With V trimmed by 6 bases and J by 9 bases, 18 bases remained unmatched. The CDR3 spells CASSLVRSGQVGQAFF. CDR3 nucleotides: TGTGCCAGCAGCTTAGTTCGGTCGGGACAGGTGGGCCAAGCTTTCTTT.

On this clonotype itself: This may come from a read error, since a much larger clone is one base off. V gene TRBV20-1 combines with J gene TRBJ2-7; a weak D match, TRBD1 (6 bases). This CDR3 region has 14 residues. Germline V gives CDR1 DFQATT, CDR2 SNEGSKA (reference sequence). DNA for the CDR3: TGCAGTGTTAGAGATTTTCAGGGGACCTACGAGCAGTACTTC. Amino acids: CSVRDFQGTYEQYF.

The chain recombines TRBV4-1 with TRBJ2-5, with D unresolved. V shed 3 bases and J shed 4 bases, with 9 bases lying between them. Germline CDR1 reads MGHRA; CDR2 reads YSYEKL. The CDR3 is 13 residues long. CDR3 residues: CASSQQRVETQYF. The DNA for the CDR3 is TGCGCCAGCAGCCAGCAGCGTGTAGAGACCCAGTACTTC.

This chain uses TRBV11-2 with TRBJ2-5; D is unresolved. Trimming pared 10 bases from V and 8 bases from J, leaving 23 bases between. Germline V gene lookup returns CDR1 SGHAT and CDR2 FQNNGV. The CDR3 extends over 14 amino acids. Written as DNA, the CDR3 is TGTGCCATTAGCTTCCGATTAATAAGAGATACCCAGTACTTC. This encodes CAISFRLIRDTQYF.

This clonotype has only a few counts. One junction end does not reproduce the germline sequence, and a read error may be involved. The V and J genes are TRBV4-3 and TRBJ1-1; tentative D call: TRBD1 (6 bases). Per the germline V gene, CDR1 is LGHNA and CDR2 is YSLEER. This CDR3 contains 13 residues. CDR3 protein: CGSGTGSTTEAFF. The CDR3 coding sequence is TGCGGCAGCGGTACAGGGTCGACCACTGAAGCTTTCTTT.

A word on this clonotype: A read error may account for a junction end that differs from germline. The chain recombines TRBV4-1 with TRBJ2-5; 13 bases align to TRBD2. CDR3 size: 16 residues. Germline V gene lookup returns CDR1 MGHRA and CDR2 YSYEKL. The CDR3, as DNA: TGCGCCAGCTGCCAAGGGACTAGCGGGGTTCAAGAGACCCAGTGCTTC. Translation: CASCQGTSGVQETQCF.

This clonotype has at least ten counts. The junction differs from germline at one of its ends, possibly a read error. J is TRBJ2-1 and V is TRBV4-2; D is undetermined. The CDR3 sequence is 12 residues long. Germline assignment: CDR1 LGHNA and CDR2 YNFKEQ. CDR3 residues: CASSQAYNEQFF. DNA of the CDR3: TGTGCCAGCAGCCAAGCCTATAATGAGCAGTTCTTC.

As for this clonotype: A read error is possible here, since a much larger clone lies one base away. The chain is built from TRBV29-1 and TRBJ1-1; 7 bases align to TRBD1. Germline lookup yields CDR1 SQVTM and CDR2 ANQGSEA. The CDR3 loop spans 12 amino acids. CDR3 coding DNA: TGCAGCGGGGGACAGATGAACACTAAAGCTTTCTTT. This sequence encodes CSGGQMNTKAFF. Supplemented by reference TRBV29-1 and TRBJ1-1, the full variable domain reads SAVISQKPSRDICQRGTSLTIQCQVDSQVTMMFWYRQQPGQSLTLIATANQGSEATYESGFVIDKFPISRPNLTFSTLTVSNMSPEDSSIYLCSGGQMNTKAFFGQGTRLTVV.

Turning to this clonotype: A read error may be the cause here, since a much bigger clone is one base away. This sequence joins TRBV20-1 and TRBJ1-4; maybe TRBD1 (5 bases). Germline assignment: CDR1 DFQATT and CDR2 SNEGSKA (reference sequence). V gave up 3 bases and J gave up 5 bases, with 10 bases separating them. The CDR3 spans 13 residues. The CDR3 here is CSASRVKNEKLFF. The DNA of the CDR3 is TGCAGTGCTAGCAGGGTGAAGAATGAAAAACTGTTTTTT.

This clonotype was counted only a few times. At one boundary the junction diverges from the germline segment, which might be a read error. This chain uses TRBV7-9 with TRBJ1-1; 7 bases agree with TRBD1. The CDR3 totals 14 residues. Germline V gives CDR1 SEHNR, CDR2 FQNEAQ (reference sequence). This CDR3 reads CACRRQGRSTEAFF. The CDR3 DNA follows: TGTGCCTGCAGGAGACAGGGAAGGAGCACTGAAGCTTTCTTT.

A note on this clonotype: This could be a read error, since a much larger clone is one nucleotide away. The chain carries TRBV4-3 and TRBJ1-5; a possible D gene is TRBD1 (5 bases). The germline gives CDR1 LGHNA, CDR2 YSLEER. Trimming stripped 4 bases from V and 5 bases from J, with 12 bases between. This CDR3 spans 14 amino acids. The CDR3 DNA follows: TGCGCCAGCAGCCTCCGGACACGTGATCAGCCCCAGCATTTT. Its translation: CASSLRTRDQPQHF.

In the case of this clonotype: One end of the junction fails to match germline, which may point to a read error. This chain links TRBV11-3 with TRBJ2-7, with D unclear. The V gene's germline CDR1 is SGHNT and CDR2 YENEEA. The CDR3 length is 13 residues. CDR3 bases: TGTCCCAGCAGCTTAAATAAAGTGAACGGGCAGTACTTC. Translation: CPSSLNKVNGQYF.

As for this clonotype: A clone one base away is much larger, so this may be a read error. The chain links TRBV12-3 or TRBV12-4 to TRBJ2-3, with 11 bases aligning to TRBD2. This CDR3 spans 16 amino acids. The CDR3 loop reads CASSVTSGRGGDMQYF. CDR3 sequence (DNA): TGTGCCAGCAGTGTAACTAGCGGGAGAGGTGGAGATATGCAGTATTTT.

V usage is TRBV5-1 and J usage is TRBJ2-7; maybe TRBD1 (6 bases). Germline loops: CDR1 SGHRS, CDR2 YFSETQ. The CDR3 is 13 residues long. Trimming stripped 4 bases from V and 5 bases from J, with 13 bases between. The CDR3 sequence is CASSMGQLNEQYF. Here the CDR3 DNA reads TGCGCCAGCAGCATGGGACAACTTAACGAGCAGTACTTC.

Concerning this clonotype itself: Since a much larger clone is just one base distant, this may be a read error. J is TRBJ1-3 and V is TRBV20-1; maybe TRBD1 (5 bases). With 1 base removed from V and 0 bases from J, the gap between germline ends came to 13 bases. Germline V gene data show CDR1 as DFQATT and CDR2 as SNEGSKA (reference sequence). The CDR3 runs 16 residues. As DNA, the CDR3 is TGCAGTGCTAGAGTATGGGGCGGAAACTCTGGAAACACCATATATTTT. Translated, it gives CSARVWGGNSGNTIYF.

The rearrangement uses TRBV6-5 and TRBJ2-5; a possible D gene is TRBD2 (6 bases). CDR1 MNHEY and CDR2 SVGAGI come from the germline V gene. The ends were cut back, 5 bases at V and 10 bases at J, with 20 bases in the middle. This CDR3 spans 14 amino acids. This chain's CDR3 is CASSDMGTAGIQYF. The DNA of the CDR3 is TGTGCCAGCAGTGATATGGGGACCGCGGGGATCCAGTACTTC.

Comments on this clonotype: It is likely a read error, because the conserved phenylalanine at the end of the CDR3 is missing. The chain joins TRBV4-3 to TRBJ2-4; D is perhaps TRBD2 (5 bases). The V gene's germline CDR1 is LGHNA and CDR2 YSLEER. The CDR3 is 16 residues long. The DNA of the CDR3 is TGCGCCAGCAGCCAAGATAACCTAGCAGGAGAAAACATACAGTACTTA. Its translation is CASSQDNLAGENIQYL.